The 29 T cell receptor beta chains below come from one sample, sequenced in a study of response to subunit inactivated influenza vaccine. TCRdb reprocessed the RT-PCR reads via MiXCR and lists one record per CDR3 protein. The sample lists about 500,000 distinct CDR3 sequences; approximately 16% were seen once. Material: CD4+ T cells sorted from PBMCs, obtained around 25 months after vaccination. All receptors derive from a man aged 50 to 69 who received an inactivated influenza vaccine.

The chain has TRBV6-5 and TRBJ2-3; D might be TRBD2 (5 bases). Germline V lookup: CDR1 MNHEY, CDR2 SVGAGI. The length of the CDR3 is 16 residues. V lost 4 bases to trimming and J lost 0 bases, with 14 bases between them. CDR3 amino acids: CASSSRLATSTDTQYF. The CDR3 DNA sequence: TGTGCCAGCAGTTCCCGGCTAGCTACTAGCACAGATACGCAGTATTTT.

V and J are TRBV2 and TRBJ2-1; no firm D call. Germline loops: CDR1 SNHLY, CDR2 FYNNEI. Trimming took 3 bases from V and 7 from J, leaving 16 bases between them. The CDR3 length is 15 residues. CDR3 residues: CASSDDWLGTNEQFF. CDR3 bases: TGTGCCAGCAGTGATGATTGGCTGGGTACGAATGAGCAGTTCTTC. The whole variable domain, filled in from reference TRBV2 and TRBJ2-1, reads EPEVTQTPSHQVTQMGQEVILRCVPISNHLYFYWYRQILGQKVEFLVSFYNNEISEKSEIFDDQFSVERPDGSNFTLKIRSTKLEDSAMYFCASSDDWLGTNEQFFGPGTRLTVL.

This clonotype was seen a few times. CDR3 in amino acids: CASSLTEGEAYEQYF. In DNA, the CDR3 is TGTGCCAGCAGCTTAACAGAGGGAGAAGCCTACGAGCAGTACTTC. The J gene is TRBJ2-7, the V gene TRBV7-6, with a tentative D call TRBD2 (5 bases). The CDR3 extends over 15 amino acids. The germline CDR1 and CDR2 sequences are SGHVS and FNYEAQ. V was shortened by 2 bases and J by 2 bases, with 13 bases between the two germline ends.

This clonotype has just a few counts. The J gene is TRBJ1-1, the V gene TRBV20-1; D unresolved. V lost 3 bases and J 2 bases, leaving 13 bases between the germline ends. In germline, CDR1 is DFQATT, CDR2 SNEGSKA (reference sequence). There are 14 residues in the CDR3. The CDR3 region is CSASATHLNTEAFF. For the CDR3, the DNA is TGCAGTGCTAGTGCGACCCACCTTAACACTGAAGCTTTCTTT.

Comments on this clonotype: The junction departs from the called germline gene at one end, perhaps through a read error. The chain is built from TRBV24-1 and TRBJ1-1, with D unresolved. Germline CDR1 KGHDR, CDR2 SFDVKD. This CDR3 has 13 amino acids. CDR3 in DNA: TGTCCCACCAGTGATGGAGTTCACACTGAAGCTTTCTTT. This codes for CPTSDGVHTEAFF.

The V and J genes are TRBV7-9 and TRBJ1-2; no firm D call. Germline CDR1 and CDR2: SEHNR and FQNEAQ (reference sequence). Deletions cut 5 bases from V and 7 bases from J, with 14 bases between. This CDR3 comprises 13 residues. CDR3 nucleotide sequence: TGTGCCAGCAGCGCAAGAGGTGCGGGTGGCTACACCTTC. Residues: CASSARGAGGYTF.

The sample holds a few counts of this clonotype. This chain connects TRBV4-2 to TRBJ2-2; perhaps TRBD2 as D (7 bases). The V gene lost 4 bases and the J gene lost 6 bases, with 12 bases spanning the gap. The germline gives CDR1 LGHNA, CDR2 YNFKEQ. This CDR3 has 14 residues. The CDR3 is CASSRGGAAGELFF. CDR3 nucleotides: TGTGCCAGCAGCCGGGGGGGGGCCGCCGGGGAGCTGTTTTTT.

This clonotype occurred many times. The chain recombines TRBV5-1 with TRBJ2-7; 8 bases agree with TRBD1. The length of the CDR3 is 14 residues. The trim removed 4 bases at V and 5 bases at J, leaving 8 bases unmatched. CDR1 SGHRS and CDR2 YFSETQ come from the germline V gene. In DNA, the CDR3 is TGCGCCAGCAGCGGGACAGGAGGCGGCGACGAGCAGTACTTC. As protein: CASSGTGGGDEQYF.

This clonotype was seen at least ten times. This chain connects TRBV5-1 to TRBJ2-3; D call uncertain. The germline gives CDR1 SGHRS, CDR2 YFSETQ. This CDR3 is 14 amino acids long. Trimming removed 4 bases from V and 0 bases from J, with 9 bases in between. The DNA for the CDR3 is TGCGCCAGCAGCACGCACCCTAGCACAGATACGCAGTATTTT. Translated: CASSTHPSTDTQYF.

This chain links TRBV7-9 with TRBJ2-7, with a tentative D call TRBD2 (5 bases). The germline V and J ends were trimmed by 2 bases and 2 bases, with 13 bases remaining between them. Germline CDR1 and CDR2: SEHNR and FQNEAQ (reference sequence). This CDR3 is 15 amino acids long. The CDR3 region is CASSLPRAGPYEQYF. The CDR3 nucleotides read TGTGCCAGCAGCTTACCGAGGGCCGGGCCCTACGAGCAGTACTTC.

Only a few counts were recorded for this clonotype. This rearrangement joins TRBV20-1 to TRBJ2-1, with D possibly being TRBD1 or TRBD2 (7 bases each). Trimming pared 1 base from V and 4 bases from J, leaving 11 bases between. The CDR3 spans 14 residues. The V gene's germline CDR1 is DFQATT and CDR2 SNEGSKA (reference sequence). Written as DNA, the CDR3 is TGCAGTGCTAGAGCAGGGGGGGATTACAATGAGCAGTTCTTC. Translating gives CSARAGGDYNEQFF.

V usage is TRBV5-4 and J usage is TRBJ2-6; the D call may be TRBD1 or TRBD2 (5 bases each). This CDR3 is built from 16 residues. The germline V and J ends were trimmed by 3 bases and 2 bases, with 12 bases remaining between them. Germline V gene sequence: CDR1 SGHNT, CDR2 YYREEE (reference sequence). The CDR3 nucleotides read TGTGCCAGCAGCTCTGGGGGTTCTCCTGGGGCCAACGTCCTGACTTTC. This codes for CASSSGGSPGANVLTF.

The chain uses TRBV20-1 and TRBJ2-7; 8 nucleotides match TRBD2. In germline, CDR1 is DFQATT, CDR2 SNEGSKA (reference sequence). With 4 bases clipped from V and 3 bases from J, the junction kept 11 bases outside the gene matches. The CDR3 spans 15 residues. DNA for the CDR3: TGCAGTGCTACAGGGGAGGCGGGAGGTGGCTACGAGCAGTACTTC. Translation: CSATGEAGGGYEQYF.

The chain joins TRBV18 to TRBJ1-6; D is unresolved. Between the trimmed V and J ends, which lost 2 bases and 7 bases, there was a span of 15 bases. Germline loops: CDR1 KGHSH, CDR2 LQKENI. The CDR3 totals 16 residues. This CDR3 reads CASSPAGNGVNSPLHF. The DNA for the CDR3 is TGTGCCAGCTCACCAGCCGGGAATGGAGTGAATTCACCCCTCCACTTT.

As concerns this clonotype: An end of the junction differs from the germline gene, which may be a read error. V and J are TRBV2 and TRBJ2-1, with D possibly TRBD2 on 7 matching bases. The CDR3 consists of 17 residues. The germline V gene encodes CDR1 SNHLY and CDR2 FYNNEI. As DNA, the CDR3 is TGTGCCAGCAGTGAAGCTTTTTGGGGGGGCTCCTACAATGGGCAGTTCTTC. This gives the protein CASSEAFWGGSYNGQFF. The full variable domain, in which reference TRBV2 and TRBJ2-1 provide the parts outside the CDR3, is EPEVTQTPSHQVTQMGQEVILRCVPISNHLYFYWYRQILGQKVEFLVSFYNNEISEKSEIFDDQFSVERPDGSNFTLKIRSTKLEDSAMYFCASSEAFWGGSYNGQFFGPGTRLTVL.

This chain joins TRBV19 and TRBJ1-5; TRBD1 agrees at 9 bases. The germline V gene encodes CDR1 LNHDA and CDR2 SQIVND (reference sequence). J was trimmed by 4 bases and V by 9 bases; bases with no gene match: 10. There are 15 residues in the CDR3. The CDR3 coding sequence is TGTGCCAGCTCGCCCGAGACAGGGGGAAATCAGCCCCAGCATTTT. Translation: CASSPETGGNQPQHF.

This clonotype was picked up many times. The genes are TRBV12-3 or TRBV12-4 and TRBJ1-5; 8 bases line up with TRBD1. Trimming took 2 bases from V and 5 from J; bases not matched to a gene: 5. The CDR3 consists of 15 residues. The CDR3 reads CASSLSGQGDQPQHF. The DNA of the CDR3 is TGTGCCAGCAGTTTATCCGGACAGGGTGATCAGCCCCAGCATTTT.

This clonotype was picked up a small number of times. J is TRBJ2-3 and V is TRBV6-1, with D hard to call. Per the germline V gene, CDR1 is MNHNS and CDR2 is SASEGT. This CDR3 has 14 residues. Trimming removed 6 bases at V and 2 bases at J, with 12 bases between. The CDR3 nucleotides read TGTGCCAGCAGCCTAGGGTGGGCCACAGATACGCAGTATTTT. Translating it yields CASSLGWATDTQYF.

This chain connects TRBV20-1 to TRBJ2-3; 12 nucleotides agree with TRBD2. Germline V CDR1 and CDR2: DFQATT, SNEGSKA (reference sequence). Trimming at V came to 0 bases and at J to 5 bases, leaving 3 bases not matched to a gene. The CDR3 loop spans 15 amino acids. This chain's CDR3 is CSAREEGLAGDTQYF. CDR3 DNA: TGCAGTGCTAGAGAAGAGGGACTAGCGGGAGATACGCAGTATTTT.

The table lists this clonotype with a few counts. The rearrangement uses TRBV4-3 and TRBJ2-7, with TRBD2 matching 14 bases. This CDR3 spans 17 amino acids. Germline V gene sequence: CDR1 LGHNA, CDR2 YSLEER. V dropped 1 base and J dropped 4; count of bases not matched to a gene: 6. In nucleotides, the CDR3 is TGCGCCAGCAGCCAAGTTAGGACTAGCGGGAGGTCTTACGAGCAGTACTTC. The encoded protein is CASSQVRTSGRSYEQYF.

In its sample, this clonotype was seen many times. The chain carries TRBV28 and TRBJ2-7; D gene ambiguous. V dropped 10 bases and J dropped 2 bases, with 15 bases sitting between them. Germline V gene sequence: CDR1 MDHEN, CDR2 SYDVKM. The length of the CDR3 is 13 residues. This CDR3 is CAISPSGTYEQYF. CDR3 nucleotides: TGTGCCATCTCGCCGTCCGGTACCTACGAGCAGTACTTC.

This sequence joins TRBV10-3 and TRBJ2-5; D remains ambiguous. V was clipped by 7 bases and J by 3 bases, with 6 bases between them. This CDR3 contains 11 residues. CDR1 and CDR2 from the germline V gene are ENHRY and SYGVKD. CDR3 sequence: CAIKIEETQYF. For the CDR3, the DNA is TGTGCCATCAAGATTGAAGAGACCCAGTACTTC.

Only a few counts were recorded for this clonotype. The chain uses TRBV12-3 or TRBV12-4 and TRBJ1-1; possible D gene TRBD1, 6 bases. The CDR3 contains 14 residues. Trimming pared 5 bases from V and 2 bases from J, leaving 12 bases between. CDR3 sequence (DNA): TGTGCCAGCAGTCCGACAGGATATAACACTGAAGCTTTCTTT. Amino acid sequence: CASSPTGYNTEAFF.

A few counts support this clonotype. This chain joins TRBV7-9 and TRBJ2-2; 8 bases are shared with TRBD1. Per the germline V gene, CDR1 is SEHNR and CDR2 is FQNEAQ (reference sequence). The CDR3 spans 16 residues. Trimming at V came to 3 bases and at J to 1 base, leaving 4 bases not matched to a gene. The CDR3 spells CASSFDRGMNTGELFF. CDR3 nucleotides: TGTGCCAGCAGCTTTGACAGGGGTATGAACACCGGGGAGCTGTTTTTT. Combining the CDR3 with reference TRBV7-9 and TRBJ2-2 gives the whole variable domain DTGVSQNPRHKITKRGQNVTFRCDPISEHNRLYWYRQTLGQGPEFLTYFQNEAQLEKSRLLSDRFSAERPKGSFSTLEIQRTEQGDSAMYLCASSFDRGMNTGELFFGEGSRLTVL.

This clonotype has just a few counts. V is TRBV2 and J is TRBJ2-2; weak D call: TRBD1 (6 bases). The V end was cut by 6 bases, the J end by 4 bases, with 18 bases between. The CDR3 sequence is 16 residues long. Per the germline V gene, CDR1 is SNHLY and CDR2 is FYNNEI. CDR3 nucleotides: TGTGCCAGCAGGGTACAGGGTCTATCGAGCACCGGGGAGCTGTTTTTT. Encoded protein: CASRVQGLSSTGELFF.

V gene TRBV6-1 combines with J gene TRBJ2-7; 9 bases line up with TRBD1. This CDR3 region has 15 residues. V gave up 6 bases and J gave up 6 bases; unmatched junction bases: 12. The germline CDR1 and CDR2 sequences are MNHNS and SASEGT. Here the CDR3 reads CASSPWDREVSEQYF. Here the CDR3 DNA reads TGTGCCAGCAGCCCCTGGGACAGGGAGGTGTCCGAGCAGTACTTC.

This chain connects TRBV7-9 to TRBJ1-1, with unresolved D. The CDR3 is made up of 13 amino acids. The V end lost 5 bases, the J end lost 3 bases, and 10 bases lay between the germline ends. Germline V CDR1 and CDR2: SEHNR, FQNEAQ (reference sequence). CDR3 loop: CASSKVQDTEAFF. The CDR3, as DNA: TGTGCCAGCAGCAAGGTTCAAGACACTGAAGCTTTCTTT.

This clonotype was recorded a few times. In nucleotides, the CDR3 is TGTGCCAGCAGCTTAGCGTCGAGACAGGGGGCCGTTAATCAGCCCCAGCATTTT. It encodes CASSLASRQGAVNQPQHF. This chain links TRBV11-1 with TRBJ1-5; 10 bases are a match to TRBD1. This CDR3 region has 18 residues. Germline loops: CDR1 SGHAT, CDR2 FQDESV (reference sequence). V lost 0 bases to trimming and J lost 4 bases; unmatched junction nucleotides: 9.

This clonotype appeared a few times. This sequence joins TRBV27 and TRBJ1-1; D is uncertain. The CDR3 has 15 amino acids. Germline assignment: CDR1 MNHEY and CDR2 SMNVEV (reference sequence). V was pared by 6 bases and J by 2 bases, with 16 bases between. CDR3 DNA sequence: TGTGCCAGCAGGCCCATTCACTGGGTTAACACTGAAGCTTTCTTT. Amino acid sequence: CASRPIHWVNTEAFF.